The present entry profiles one TCR beta chain with its context. Its antigen remains unidentified. This specimen belongs to a study of T cell repertoires in cytomegalovirus infection. On the study more broadly: An indication of both CMV infection and matching HLA type came from public TCR beta signatures.

Study-wide results and caveats: Identification of carriers of CMV plus the relevant HLA was performed using cumulative public TCR beta family frequency. In two of eight donors, the top clonotype was HLA-C-restricted CMV-specific.

CDR3 length: 14 residues. Germline V gives CDR1 MNHGY, CDR2 SAAAGT. V gave up 5 bases and J gave up 2 bases, with 13 bases separating them. TCRdb ran MiXCR on the reads and lists one entry per CDR3 protein. The sample shows about 740,000 distinct CDR3 sequences, 35% of them seen only once. The sequencing sample was made of PBMCs. The TCR was taken from a human donor in good health (CMV status not recorded). Some clones in this sample may be carry-over from other donors' samples. J is TRBJ2-7 and V is TRBV6-8; D may be TRBD1 (6 bases). Written as DNA, the CDR3 is TGTGCCAGCAGTCTTTCAGGGGAACCCTACGAGCAGTACTTC. Translated: CASSLSGEPYEQYF.